A single sample gave rise to the 9 T cell receptor beta chains below, sequenced in a study of cytomegalovirus exposure and HLA in healthy donors. TCRdb's table, derived via immunoSEQ multiplex PCR, lists solely in-frame clones and lacks some. The sample includes 100,000 to 150,000 clones, about nine tenths of them seen just once. The sequenced sample consisted of PBMCs. The receptor set was obtained from a man aged 25 to 40 in good health and CMV-seronegative.

Only a few counts were recorded for this clone. The CDR3 DNA reads TGTGCCAGCAGTGACGGGACAGGGCACACAGATACGCAGTATTTT. Amino acids: CASSDGTGHTDTQYF. J is TRBJ2-3 and V is TRBV6-4, with TRBD1 identical over 9 bases. CDR1 is MRHNA and CDR2 is SNTAGT in the germline V gene. Trimming removed 2 bases from V and 2 bases from J; junction bases left unmatched: 2. The CDR3 contains 15 residues.

Only a few counts were recorded for this clone. The CDR3 is CASSLGFSEQFF. In nucleotides, the CDR3 is TGTGCCAGCAGCTTAGGCTTTAGTGAGCAGTTCTTC. The gene calls are TRBV7-2 and TRBJ2-1; D remains ambiguous. The CDR3 has 12 residues. The V end lost 1 base, the J end lost 9 bases, and 7 bases lay between the germline ends. Germline CDR1 reads SGHTA; CDR2 reads FQGNSA.

The chain combines TRBV6-1 with TRBJ2-3; 7 bases line up with TRBD2. The CDR3 extends over 14 amino acids. V was pared by 9 bases and J by 1 base, with 7 bases of the junction left unmatched. CDR1 MNHNS and CDR2 SASEGT come from the germline V gene. In nucleotides, the CDR3 is TGTGCCAGTAGTCCTAGCGGAGGCACAGATACGCAGTATTTT. Its translation: CASSPSGGTDTQYF.

This rearrangement joins TRBV7-2 to TRBJ2-1, with D possibly matching TRBD1 (5 bases). Between the trimmed V and J ends, which lost 2 bases and 6 bases, there was a span of 14 bases. Per the germline V gene, CDR1 is SGHTA and CDR2 is FQGNSA. The CDR3 is made up of 15 amino acids. The CDR3 here is CASSLMATGVNEQFF. The DNA for the CDR3 is TGTGCCAGCAGCTTAATGGCTACAGGTGTCAATGAGCAGTTCTTC.

The chain employs TRBV5-1 and TRBJ1-1; 9 bases are a match to TRBD1. The CDR3 is 16 amino acids. Germline lookup yields CDR1 SGHRS and CDR2 YFSETQ. V was pared by 10 bases and J by 5 bases, with 18 bases of the junction left unmatched. The CDR3 DNA follows: TGCGCCTCCCGGGGGGGACAGGGTCTTCGGGGTACTGAAGCTTTCTTT. Its translation: CASRGGQGLRGTEAFF. The variable domain in full, with the rest retrieved from reference TRBV5-1 and TRBJ1-1, is KAGVTQTPRYLIKTRGQQVTLSCSPISGHRSVSWYQQTPGQGLQFLFEYFSETQRNKGNFPGRFSGRQFSNSRSEMNVSTLELGDSALYLCASRGGQGLRGTEAFFGQGTRLTVV.

This chain connects TRBV30 to TRBJ2-5, with D perhaps matching TRBD1 (6 bases). There are 14 residues in the CDR3. The germline V gene encodes CDR1 GTSNPN and CDR2 SVGIG (reference sequence). V dropped 1 base and J dropped 2 bases, with 11 bases sitting between them. CDR3 protein: CAWSAGQQQETQYF. The CDR3 DNA reads TGTGCCTGGAGTGCTGGACAGCAGCAAGAGACCCAGTACTTC.

The chain has TRBV5-1 and TRBJ2-7; 15 positions agree with TRBD2. Looked up from germline, CDR1 is SGHRS and CDR2 is YFSETQ. Unmatched junction bases numbered 9, after V lost 6 bases and J lost 2 bases. The CDR3 is made up of 17 amino acids. CDR3 DNA sequence: TGCGCCAGCACCCCGGGACTAGCGGGAGGAGTGGCCTACGAGCAGTACTTC. As protein: CASTPGLAGGVAYEQYF.

This chain joins TRBV25-1 and TRBJ1-2, with a tentative D call TRBD1 (6 bases). CDR1 and CDR2 from the germline V gene are MGHDK and SYGVNS. The CDR3 sequence is 15 residues long. The germline V and J ends were trimmed by 1 base and 3 bases, with 12 bases remaining between them. CDR3 sequence: CASSESGVSDYGYTF. CDR3 DNA: TGTGCCAGCAGTGAATCAGGGGTTAGTGACTATGGCTACACCTTC.

The DNA for the CDR3 is TGTGCCTGGACCACTCGTGGGGGGGAGCAGTACTTC. Translation: CAWTTRGGEQYF. The chain recombines TRBV30 with TRBJ2-7; possibly TRBD2 for D (6 bases). The CDR3 runs 12 residues. The germline CDR1 and CDR2 sequences are GTSNPN and SVGIG (reference sequence). The V end lost 4 bases, the J end lost 7 bases, and 14 bases lay between the germline ends.